One and the same sample provided the 29 T cell receptor beta chains below, sequenced in a study of control samples from healthy donors and cancer patients (dated by TCRdb to between 2020 and 2021). Library construction relied on the immunoSEQ multiplex PCR assay. The clones in this table, taken by TCRdb from immuneACCESS, are in-frame only. Not every clone is retained; where verified, under half of the shortfall comes from an unresolved V gene, and the cause of the rest is unknown. The sample profile shows 150,000 to 200,000 clones; approximately 95% of them were found once. The top ten hold more than 1.2% of the sample. The sample comprised blood. These receptors were obtained from a man aged 18 to 35 in good health.

The chain has TRBV19 and TRBJ1-2, with D possibly being TRBD1 (6 bases). Germline V CDR1 and CDR2: LNHDA, SQIVND (reference sequence). Trimming cost V 4 bases and J 0 bases, with 12 bases left between them. The CDR3 is made up of 15 amino acids. The CDR3 DNA reads TGTGCCAGTAGTAGACGACAGGACGCTAACTATGGCTACACCTTC. Its translation is CASSRRQDANYGYTF. The complete variable domain, with remaining parts taken from reference TRBV19 and TRBJ1-2, reads DGGITQSPKYLFRKEGQNVTLSCEQNLNHDAMYWYRQDPGQGLRLIYYSQIVNDFQKGDIAEGYSVSREKKESFPLTVTSAQKNPTAFYLCASSRRQDANYGYTFGSGTRLTVV.

The genes are TRBV28 and TRBJ1-6; unclear D gene. Trimming removed 6 bases from V and 6 bases from J, with 15 bases in between. The CDR3 totals 15 residues. Germline CDR1 is MDHEN and CDR2 is SYDVKM. The CDR3 loop reads CASSPDGGINSPLHF. CDR3 DNA sequence: TGTGCCAGCAGCCCGGACGGAGGGATTAATTCACCCCTCCACTTT.

V is TRBV10-3 and J is TRBJ2-7, with TRBD1 matching over 8 bases. With V trimmed by 6 bases and J by 1 base, 5 bases remained unmatched. Germline CDR1 and CDR2: ENHRY and SYGVKD. The CDR3 is made up of 14 amino acids. Here the CDR3 DNA reads TGTGCCATCAGACTCCGGGACAGGTCCTACGAGCAGTACTTC. Residues: CAIRLRDRSYEQYF.

The J gene is TRBJ2-7, the V gene TRBV5-1, with D possibly being TRBD1 (5 bases). Germline V gene sequence: CDR1 SGHRS, CDR2 YFSETQ. Trimming took 0 bases from V and 2 from J, leaving 12 bases between them. This CDR3 has 15 residues. The CDR3 here is CASSLEAGSAYEQYF. The CDR3 DNA reads as TGCGCCAGCAGCTTGGAGGCAGGGTCAGCCTACGAGCAGTACTTC.

The chain joins TRBV5-3 to TRBJ2-2; 9 bases match TRBD2. TRBV5-3 is an ORF, and what it does is uncertain. The J segment lost 6 bases and the V segment lost 0 bases, leaving 21 bases of the junction unmatched. CDR3 length: 21 amino acids. In nucleotides, the CDR3 is TGTGCCAGAAGCTTGGAAAGCGGGGGGCCCCTCCCGGCCCCATGGGCCGGGGAGCTGTTTTTT. Encoded protein: CARSLESGGPLPAPWAGELFF.

This clone was seen only a few times. V gene TRBV5-4 combines with J gene TRBJ1-5, with D maybe TRBD1 (6 bases). This CDR3 region has 16 residues. CDR1 is SGHNT, CDR2 YYREEE, per germline (reference sequence). With 3 bases removed from V and 0 bases from J, the gap between germline ends came to 13 bases. In DNA, the CDR3 is TGTGCCAGCAGCTCAGGACAGCCTGATAGCAATCAGCCCCAGCATTTT. It translates to CASSSGQPDSNQPQHF.

This chain links TRBV12-5 with TRBJ1-6; 7 bases fit TRBD1. In germline, CDR1 is LGHNT, CDR2 FRNRAP. The CDR3 has 14 amino acids. V was clipped by 5 bases and J by 9 bases; unmatched bases: 7. In DNA, the CDR3 is TGTGCTAGTGGTGGGACAGCCTTACGTTCACCCCTCCACTTT. It translates to CASGGTALRSPLHF.

The rearrangement uses TRBV24-1 and TRBJ2-3; the D gene is possibly TRBD2 (6 bases). Germline V gene data show CDR1 as KGHDR and CDR2 as SFDVKD. The CDR3 loop spans 14 amino acids. Deletions cut 9 bases from V and 3 bases from J, with 15 bases between. Written as DNA, the CDR3 is TGTGCCACCGCCGGGGGATCAGGTACAGATACGCAGTATTTT. Protein: CATAGGSGTDTQYF.

V is TRBV2 and J is TRBJ1-5; D ambiguous. The CDR3 is made up of 14 amino acids. V gave up 6 bases and J gave up 0 bases, with 9 bases separating them. Looked up from germline, CDR1 is SNHLY and CDR2 is FYNNEI. CDR3: CASSDDGSNQPQHF. For the CDR3, the DNA is TGTGCCAGCAGCGATGACGGTAGCAATCAGCCCCAGCATTTT.

The CDR3 loop reads CASSFLGTDTQYF. As DNA, the CDR3 is TGTGCCAGCAGTTTTCTCGGGACAGATACGCAGTATTTT. V gene TRBV27 combines with J gene TRBJ2-3; D not resolved. The CDR3 runs 13 residues. Per the germline V gene, CDR1 is MNHEY and CDR2 is SMNVEV (reference sequence). Trimming took off 3 bases at V and 3 bases at J, with 7 bases between the two ends.

This clone has only a few counts. The genes are TRBV30 and TRBJ1-5; TRBD1 might be the D (6 bases). V lost 2 bases and J 9 bases, leaving 17 bases between the germline ends. CDR1 is GTSNPN and CDR2 is SVGIG in the germline V gene (reference sequence). CDR3 length equals 14 residues. CDR3 nucleotides: TGTGCCTGGAGTCCCCCGACAGGAGTGGTGCCCCAGCATTTT. It is translated as CAWSPPTGVVPQHF. The full variable domain, completed using reference TRBV30 and TRBJ1-5, is SQTIHQWPATLVQPVGSPLSLECTVEGTSNPNLYWYRQAAGRGLQLLFYSVGIGQISSEVPQNLSASRPQDRQFILSSKKLLLSDSGFYLCAWSPPTGVVPQHFGDGTRLSIL.

The chain has TRBV7-3 and TRBJ2-7; either TRBD1 or TRBD2 may supply D (6 bases each). Germline CDR1 reads SGHTA; CDR2 reads FQGTGA. V dropped 3 bases and J dropped 6 bases, with 21 bases sitting between them. The length of the CDR3 is 16 residues. This chain's CDR3 is CASSFSGDMVTAEQYF. CDR3 DNA sequence: TGTGCCAGCAGCTTCTCGGGGGACATGGTAACCGCCGAGCAGTACTTC.

As DNA, the CDR3 is TGTGCCAGCTCATCTGGACAGGGTTCCTTCATCTCTGGGGCCAACGTCCTGACTTTC. Translated: CASSSGQGSFISGANVLTF. The V call is TRBV18, the J call TRBJ2-6; the match to TRBD1 covers 8 bases. The CDR3 covers 19 residues. Germline V gene data show CDR1 as KGHSH and CDR2 as LQKENI. J lost 0 bases, V lost 5 bases, and 12 bases had no gene match.

The chain uses TRBV28 and TRBJ2-2; no clear D gene. The germline V gene has CDR1 MDHEN and CDR2 SYDVKM. V was cut by 7 bases and J by 5 bases, with 8 bases left in between. This CDR3 comprises 12 residues. The CDR3 nucleotides read TGTGCCAGCACCACCGGAACCGGGGAGCTGTTTTTT. Translated, it gives CASTTGTGELFF.

This chain uses TRBV5-8 with TRBJ2-2; 9 bases line up with TRBD2. Trimming removed 6 bases from V and 3 bases from J; junction bases left unmatched: 6. The CDR3 spans 15 residues. In germline, CDR1 is SGHTS, CDR2 YDEGEE. The CDR3 DNA follows: TGTGCCAGCAAAAGAGCGGGGGGATACACCGGGGAGCTGTTTTTT. Protein sequence: CASKRAGGYTGELFF.

The rearrangement uses TRBV5-6 and TRBJ2-1; 13 bases agree with TRBD2. Unmatched junction bases numbered 9, after V lost 5 bases and J lost 4 bases. The germline gives CDR1 SGHDT, CDR2 YYEEEE. This CDR3 has 17 amino acids. The CDR3 DNA sequence: TGTGCCAGCAGTTGGACTAGCGGGGGCCAGATTTACAATGAGCAGTTCTTC. The encoded protein is CASSWTSGGQIYNEQFF. The variable domain in full, with the rest retrieved from reference TRBV5-6 and TRBJ2-1, is DAGVTQSPTHLIKTRGQQVTLRCSPKSGHDTVSWYQQALGQGPQFIFQYYEEEERQRGNFPDRFSGHQFPNYSSELNVNALLLGDSALYLCASSWTSGGQIYNEQFFGPGTRLTVL.

The gene calls are TRBV19 and TRBJ2-7; D is ambiguous. CDR3 length: 14 amino acids. Trimming removed 3 bases at V and 0 bases at J, with 9 bases between. Germline V gene lookup returns CDR1 LNHDA and CDR2 SQIVND (reference sequence). This CDR3 reads CASSIGRSSYEQYF. For the CDR3, the DNA is TGTGCCAGTAGTATTGGACGGAGCTCCTACGAGCAGTACTTC. Full variable domain (missing parts from reference TRBV19 and TRBJ2-7): DGGITQSPKYLFRKEGQNVTLSCEQNLNHDAMYWYRQDPGQGLRLIYYSQIVNDFQKGDIAEGYSVSREKKESFPLTVTSAQKNPTAFYLCASSIGRSSYEQYFGPGTRLTVT.

The chain links TRBV6-5 to TRBJ1-2; tentative D call: TRBD1 (6 bases). The CDR3 is 12 amino acids. V lost 2 bases and J 6 bases, leaving 7 bases between the germline ends. Germline lookup yields CDR1 MNHEY and CDR2 SVGAGI. CDR3 region: CASSYNRDGYTF. For the CDR3, the DNA is TGTGCCAGCAGTTACAACAGGGATGGCTACACCTTC.

The chain employs TRBV5-1 and TRBJ1-1; D gene uncertain. Trimming pared 4 bases from V and 2 bases from J, leaving 15 bases between. CDR1 is SGHRS, CDR2 YFSETQ, per germline. The length of the CDR3 is 15 residues. The CDR3 DNA sequence: TGCGCCAGCAGCATCCAGGAGAGCCCTAACACTGAAGCTTTCTTT. Translated, it gives CASSIQESPNTEAFF.

This clone was recorded once. This chain joins TRBV25-1 and TRBJ1-3; D remains ambiguous. Trimming shortened V by 3 bases and J by 2 bases, and 8 bases separated the two germline ends. The CDR3 has 14 residues. Germline CDR1 and CDR2: MGHDK and SYGVNS. The CDR3 is CASSDRLTGNTIYF. The DNA of the CDR3 is TGTGCCAGCAGTGACAGATTGACTGGAAACACCATATATTTT.

The chain couples TRBV18 to TRBJ1-1; possible D gene TRBD1, 6 bases. The CDR3 extends over 13 amino acids. The germline V and J ends were trimmed by 4 bases and 6 bases, with 12 bases remaining between them. CDR1 and CDR2 (germline): KGHSH, LQKENI. This CDR3 is CASSLTQGAEAFF. Here the CDR3 DNA reads TGTGCCAGCTCACTAACACAGGGTGCTGAAGCTTTCTTT.

Written as DNA, the CDR3 is TGCGCCAGCAGCTTGGGGGGTTCCGAGAATGAAAAACTGTTTTTT. Translated: CASSLGGSENEKLFF. The chain uses TRBV5-1 and TRBJ1-4; no clear D gene. Germline V lookup: CDR1 SGHRS, CDR2 YFSETQ. The CDR3 has 15 residues. The V gene lost 0 bases and the J gene lost 5 bases, with 11 bases spanning the gap.

V is TRBV5-1 and J is TRBJ2-6, with D hard to call. CDR1 and CDR2 (germline): SGHRS, YFSETQ. This CDR3 has 15 amino acids. Trimming took off 1 base at V and 1 base at J, with 6 bases between the two ends. The CDR3 DNA reads as TGCGCCAGCAGCTTGCTGGAATCTGGGGCCAACGTCCTGACTTTC. The encoded protein is CASSLLESGANVLTF. Full variable domain (rest looked up from reference TRBV5-1 and TRBJ2-6): KAGVTQTPRYLIKTRGQQVTLSCSPISGHRSVSWYQQTPGQGLQFLFEYFSETQRNKGNFPGRFSGRQFSNSRSEMNVSTLELGDSALYLCASSLLESGANVLTFGAGSRLTVL.

The CDR3 sequence: CASSPWGGGDEKLFF. In DNA, the CDR3 is TGCGCCAGCAGCCCTTGGGGAGGGGGCGATGAAAAACTGTTTTTT. V usage is TRBV4-1 and J usage is TRBJ1-4; TRBD1 matches at 7 bases. The germline CDR1 and CDR2 sequences are MGHRA and YSYEKL. The CDR3 extends over 15 amino acids. Trimming cost V 4 bases and J 6 bases; bases outside gene matches: 8.

The rearrangement joins TRBV7-9 to TRBJ1-1, with D maybe TRBD1 (5 bases). V dropped 6 bases and J dropped 10 bases, with 15 bases sitting between them. Per the germline V gene, CDR1 is SEHNR and CDR2 is FQNEAQ (reference sequence). The CDR3 consists of 12 residues. The CDR3 protein is CASSLPGPAAFF. In DNA form, the CDR3 reads TGTGCCAGCAGTTTGCCGGGACCGGCAGCTTTCTTT.

The chain is built from TRBV5-1 and TRBJ2-7, with 7 bases fitting TRBD2. The CDR3 runs 13 residues. Germline CDR1 is SGHRS and CDR2 is YFSETQ. The V segment lost 7 bases and the J segment 0 bases; nucleotides outside the gene matches: 4. CDR3 bases: TGCGCCAGCCGGGCGGGGGACTCCTACGAGCAGTACTTC. Protein sequence: CASRAGDSYEQYF.

The table lists this clone with a count of one. The chain combines TRBV25-1 with TRBJ2-2, with 9 bases matching TRBD1. The CDR3 is made up of 15 amino acids. Trimming removed 5 bases from V and 6 bases from J; junction bases left unmatched: 7. The germline V gene encodes CDR1 MGHDK and CDR2 SYGVNS. The CDR3 reads CASSTGGASSGELFF. In DNA form, the CDR3 reads TGTGCCAGCAGTACAGGGGGCGCGTCGTCCGGGGAGCTGTTTTTT.

The V call is TRBV6-5, the J call TRBJ2-1, with D perhaps TRBD1 (5 bases). CDR1 is MNHEY, CDR2 SVGAGI, per germline. The CDR3 contains 12 residues. Trimming left V 5 bases short and J 8 bases short, with 10 bases between. The CDR3 sequence is CASSRTLDEQFF. The CDR3, as DNA: TGTGCCAGCAGTCGGACACTGGATGAGCAGTTCTTC.

The V call is TRBV5-1, the J call TRBJ2-1; TRBD2 might be the D (6 bases). Germline assignment: CDR1 SGHRS and CDR2 YFSETQ. This CDR3 is built from 15 residues. V dropped 1 base and J dropped 3 bases, with 11 bases sitting between them. CDR3 loop: CASSLSAGNYNEQFF. The CDR3 DNA is TGCGCCAGCAGCTTGAGTGCGGGGAACTACAATGAGCAGTTCTTC. Variable domain in full (rest from reference TRBV5-1 and TRBJ2-1): KAGVTQTPRYLIKTRGQQVTLSCSPISGHRSVSWYQQTPGQGLQFLFEYFSETQRNKGNFPGRFSGRQFSNSRSEMNVSTLELGDSALYLCASSLSAGNYNEQFFGPGTRLTVL.